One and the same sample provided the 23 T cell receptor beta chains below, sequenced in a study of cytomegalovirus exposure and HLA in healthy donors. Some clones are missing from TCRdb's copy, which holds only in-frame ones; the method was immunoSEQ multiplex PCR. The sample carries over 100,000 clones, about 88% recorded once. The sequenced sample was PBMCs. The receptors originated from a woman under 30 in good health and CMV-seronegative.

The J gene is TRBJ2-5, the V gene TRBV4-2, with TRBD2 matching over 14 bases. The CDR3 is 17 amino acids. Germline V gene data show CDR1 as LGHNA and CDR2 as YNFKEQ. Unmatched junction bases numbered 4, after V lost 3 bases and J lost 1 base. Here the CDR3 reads CASSQGGLAGGQETQYF. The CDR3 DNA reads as TGTGCCAGCAGCCAGGGTGGACTAGCGGGAGGCCAAGAGACCCAGTACTTC.

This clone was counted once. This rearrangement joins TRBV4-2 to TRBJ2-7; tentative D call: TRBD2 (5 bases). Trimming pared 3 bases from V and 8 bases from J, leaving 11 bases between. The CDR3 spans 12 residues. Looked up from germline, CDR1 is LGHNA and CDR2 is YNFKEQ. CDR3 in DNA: TGTGCCAGCAGCCACGACGAGACTAAGCAGTACTTC. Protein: CASSHDETKQYF.

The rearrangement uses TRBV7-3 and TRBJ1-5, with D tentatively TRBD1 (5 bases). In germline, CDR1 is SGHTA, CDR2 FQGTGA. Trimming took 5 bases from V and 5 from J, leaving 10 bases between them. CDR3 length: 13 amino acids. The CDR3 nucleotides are TGTGCCAGCAGCCCAGGGTCCGATCAGCCCCAGCATTTT. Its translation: CASSPGSDQPQHF.

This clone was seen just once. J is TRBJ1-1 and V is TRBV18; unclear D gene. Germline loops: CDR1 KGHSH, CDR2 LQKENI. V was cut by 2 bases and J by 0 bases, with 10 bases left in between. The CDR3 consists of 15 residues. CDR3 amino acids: CASSPSVLMNTEAFF. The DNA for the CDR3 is TGTGCCAGCTCACCATCGGTCCTAATGAACACTGAAGCTTTCTTT.

CDR3 DNA sequence: TGTGCCACTCTAGATAGGACCGGGGAGCTGTTTTTT. Protein: CATLDRTGELFF. This chain uses TRBV9 with TRBJ2-2; no reliable D call. The V and J ends lost 9 bases and 5 bases respectively, with 11 bases between them. This CDR3 is built from 12 residues. Germline assignment: CDR1 SGDLS and CDR2 YYNGEE.

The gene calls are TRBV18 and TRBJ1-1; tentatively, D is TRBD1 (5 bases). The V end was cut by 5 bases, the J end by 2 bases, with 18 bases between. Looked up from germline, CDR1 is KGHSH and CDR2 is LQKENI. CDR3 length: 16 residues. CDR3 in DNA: TGTGCCAGCTCATCGACAGAAAGCCAAAGTAACACTGAAGCTTTCTTT. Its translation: CASSSTESQSNTEAFF. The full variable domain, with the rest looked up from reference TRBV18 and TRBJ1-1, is NAGVMQNPRHLVRRRGQEARLRCSPMKGHSHVYWYRQLPEEGLKFMVYLQKENIIDESGMPKERFSAEFPKEGPSILRIQQVVRGDSAAYFCASSSTESQSNTEAFFGQGTRLTVV.

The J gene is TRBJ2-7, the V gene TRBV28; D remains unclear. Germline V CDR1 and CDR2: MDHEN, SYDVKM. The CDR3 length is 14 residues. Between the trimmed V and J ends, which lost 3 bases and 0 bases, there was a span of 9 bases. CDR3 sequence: CASSLLRSSYEQYF. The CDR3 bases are TGTGCCAGCAGTTTGCTAAGGAGCTCCTACGAGCAGTACTTC.

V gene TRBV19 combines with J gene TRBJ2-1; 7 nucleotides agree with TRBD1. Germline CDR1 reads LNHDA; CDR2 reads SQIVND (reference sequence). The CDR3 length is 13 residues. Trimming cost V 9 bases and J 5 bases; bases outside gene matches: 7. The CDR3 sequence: CASRTGTNNEQFF. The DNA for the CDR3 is TGTGCCAGCCGGACAGGCACTAACAATGAGCAGTTCTTC.

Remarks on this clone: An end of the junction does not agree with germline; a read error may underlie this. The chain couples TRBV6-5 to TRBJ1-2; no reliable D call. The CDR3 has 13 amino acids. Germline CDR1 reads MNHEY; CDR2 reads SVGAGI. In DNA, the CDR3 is TGTGCCAGTCGTCGGGATTCTAACTATGACTACACCTTC. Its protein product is CASRRDSNYDYTF.

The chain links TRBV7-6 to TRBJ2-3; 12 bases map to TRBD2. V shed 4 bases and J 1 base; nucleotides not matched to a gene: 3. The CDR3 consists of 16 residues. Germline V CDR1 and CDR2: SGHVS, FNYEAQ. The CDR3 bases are TGTGCCAGCAGCTCCCGACTAGCGGGGGGCACAGATACGCAGTATTTT. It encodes CASSSRLAGGTDTQYF.

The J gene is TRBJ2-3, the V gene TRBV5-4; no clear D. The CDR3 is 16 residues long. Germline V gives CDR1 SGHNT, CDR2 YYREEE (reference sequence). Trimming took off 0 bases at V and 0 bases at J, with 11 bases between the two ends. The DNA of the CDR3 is TGTGCCAGCAGCTTGGAGCCTGGTCTTAGCACAGATACGCAGTATTTT. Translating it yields CASSLEPGLSTDTQYF. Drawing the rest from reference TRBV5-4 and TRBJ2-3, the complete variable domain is ETGVTQSPTHLIKTRGQQVTLRCSSQSGHNTVSWYQQALGQGPQFIFQYYREEENGRGNFPPRFSGLQFPNYSSELNVNALELDDSALYLCASSLEPGLSTDTQYFGPGTRLTVL.

The CDR3 DNA sequence: TGTGCCAGCAGCTTGCACAGGGGTTCTGGAAACACCATATATTTT. As protein: CASSLHRGSGNTIYF. V gene TRBV11-2 combines with J gene TRBJ1-3; the match to TRBD1 covers 7 bases. This CDR3 region has 15 residues. V lost 3 bases and J lost 1; bases outside the gene matches: 3. Germline V gene sequence: CDR1 SGHAT, CDR2 FQNNGV.

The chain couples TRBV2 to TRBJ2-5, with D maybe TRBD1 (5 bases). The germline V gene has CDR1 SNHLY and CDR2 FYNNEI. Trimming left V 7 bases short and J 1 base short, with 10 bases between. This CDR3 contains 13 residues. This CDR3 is CASKGNSQETQYF. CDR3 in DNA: TGTGCCAGCAAGGGGAACAGCCAAGAGACCCAGTACTTC.

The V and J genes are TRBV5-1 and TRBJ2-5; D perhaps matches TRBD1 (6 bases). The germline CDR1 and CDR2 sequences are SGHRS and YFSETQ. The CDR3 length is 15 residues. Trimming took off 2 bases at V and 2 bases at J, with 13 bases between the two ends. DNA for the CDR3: TGCGCCAGCAGCTTTCGGGACACAAGACAAGAGACCCAGTACTTC. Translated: CASSFRDTRQETQYF.

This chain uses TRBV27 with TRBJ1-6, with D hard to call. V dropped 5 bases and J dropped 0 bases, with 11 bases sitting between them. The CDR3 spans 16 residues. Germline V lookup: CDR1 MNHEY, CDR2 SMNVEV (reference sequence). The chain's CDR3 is CASSPIASSYNSPLHF. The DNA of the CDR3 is TGTGCCAGCAGTCCCATCGCCAGCTCCTATAATTCACCCCTCCACTTT.

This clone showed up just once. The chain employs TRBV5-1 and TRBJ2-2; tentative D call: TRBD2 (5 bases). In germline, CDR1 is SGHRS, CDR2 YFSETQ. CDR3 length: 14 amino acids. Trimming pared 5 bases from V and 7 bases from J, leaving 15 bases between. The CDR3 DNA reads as TGCGCCAGCAGGCGCGGGTACGGGATCGGGGAGCTGTTTTTT. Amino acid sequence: CASRRGYGIGELFF. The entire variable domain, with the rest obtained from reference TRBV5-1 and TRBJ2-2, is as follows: KAGVTQTPRYLIKTRGQQVTLSCSPISGHRSVSWYQQTPGQGLQFLFEYFSETQRNKGNFPGRFSGRQFSNSRSEMNVSTLELGDSALYLCASRRGYGIGELFFGEGSRLTVL.

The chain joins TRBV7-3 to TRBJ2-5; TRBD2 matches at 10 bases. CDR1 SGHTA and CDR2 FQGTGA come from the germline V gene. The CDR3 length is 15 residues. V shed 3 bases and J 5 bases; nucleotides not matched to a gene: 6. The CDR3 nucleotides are TGTGCCAGCAGCTTGAGCGGGGGGGCGGGGGAGACCCAGTACTTC. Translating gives CASSLSGGAGETQYF.

The CDR3: CASSPFREAYTEAFF. The CDR3 DNA sequence: TGTGCCAGCTCCCCCTTTAGGGAGGCCTACACTGAAGCTTTCTTT. The chain is built from TRBV7-8 and TRBJ1-1; D remains ambiguous. Per the germline V gene, CDR1 is SGHVS and CDR2 is FQNEAQ. The CDR3 is 15 amino acids. Trimming cost V 8 bases and J 3 bases, with 19 bases left between them.

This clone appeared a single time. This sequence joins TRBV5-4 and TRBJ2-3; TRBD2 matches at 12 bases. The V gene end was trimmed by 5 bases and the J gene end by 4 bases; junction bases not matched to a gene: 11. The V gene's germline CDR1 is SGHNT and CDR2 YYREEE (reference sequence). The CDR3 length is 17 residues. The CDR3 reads CASRRRLAGDLADTQYF. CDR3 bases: TGTGCCAGCAGGCGGCGACTAGCGGGAGATTTGGCAGATACGCAGTATTTT.

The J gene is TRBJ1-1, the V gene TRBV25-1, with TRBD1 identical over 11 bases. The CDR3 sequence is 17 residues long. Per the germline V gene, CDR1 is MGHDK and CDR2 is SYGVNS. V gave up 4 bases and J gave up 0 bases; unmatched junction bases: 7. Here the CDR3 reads CASSAGQGAWMNTEAFF. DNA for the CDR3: TGTGCCAGCAGTGCCGGACAGGGGGCGTGGATGAACACTGAAGCTTTCTTT.

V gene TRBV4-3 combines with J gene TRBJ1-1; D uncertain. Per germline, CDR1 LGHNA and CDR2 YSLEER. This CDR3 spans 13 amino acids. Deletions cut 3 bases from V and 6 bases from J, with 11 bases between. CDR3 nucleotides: TGCGCCAGCAGCCATCGAGGGATCCCTGAAGCTTTCTTT. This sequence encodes CASSHRGIPEAFF.

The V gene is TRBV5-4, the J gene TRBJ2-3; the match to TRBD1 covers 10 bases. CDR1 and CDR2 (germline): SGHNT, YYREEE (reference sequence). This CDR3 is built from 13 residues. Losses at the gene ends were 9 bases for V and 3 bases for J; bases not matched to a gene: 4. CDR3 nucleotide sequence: TGTGCCATCCCGGGACAGGGGACAGATACGCAGTATTTT. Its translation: CAIPGQGTDTQYF.

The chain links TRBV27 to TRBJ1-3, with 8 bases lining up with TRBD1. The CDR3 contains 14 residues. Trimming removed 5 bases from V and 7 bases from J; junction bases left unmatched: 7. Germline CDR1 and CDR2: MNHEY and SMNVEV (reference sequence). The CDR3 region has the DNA TGTGCCAGCAGTCCCGGGACAGGTTGGAACACCATATATTTT. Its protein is CASSPGTGWNTIYF.